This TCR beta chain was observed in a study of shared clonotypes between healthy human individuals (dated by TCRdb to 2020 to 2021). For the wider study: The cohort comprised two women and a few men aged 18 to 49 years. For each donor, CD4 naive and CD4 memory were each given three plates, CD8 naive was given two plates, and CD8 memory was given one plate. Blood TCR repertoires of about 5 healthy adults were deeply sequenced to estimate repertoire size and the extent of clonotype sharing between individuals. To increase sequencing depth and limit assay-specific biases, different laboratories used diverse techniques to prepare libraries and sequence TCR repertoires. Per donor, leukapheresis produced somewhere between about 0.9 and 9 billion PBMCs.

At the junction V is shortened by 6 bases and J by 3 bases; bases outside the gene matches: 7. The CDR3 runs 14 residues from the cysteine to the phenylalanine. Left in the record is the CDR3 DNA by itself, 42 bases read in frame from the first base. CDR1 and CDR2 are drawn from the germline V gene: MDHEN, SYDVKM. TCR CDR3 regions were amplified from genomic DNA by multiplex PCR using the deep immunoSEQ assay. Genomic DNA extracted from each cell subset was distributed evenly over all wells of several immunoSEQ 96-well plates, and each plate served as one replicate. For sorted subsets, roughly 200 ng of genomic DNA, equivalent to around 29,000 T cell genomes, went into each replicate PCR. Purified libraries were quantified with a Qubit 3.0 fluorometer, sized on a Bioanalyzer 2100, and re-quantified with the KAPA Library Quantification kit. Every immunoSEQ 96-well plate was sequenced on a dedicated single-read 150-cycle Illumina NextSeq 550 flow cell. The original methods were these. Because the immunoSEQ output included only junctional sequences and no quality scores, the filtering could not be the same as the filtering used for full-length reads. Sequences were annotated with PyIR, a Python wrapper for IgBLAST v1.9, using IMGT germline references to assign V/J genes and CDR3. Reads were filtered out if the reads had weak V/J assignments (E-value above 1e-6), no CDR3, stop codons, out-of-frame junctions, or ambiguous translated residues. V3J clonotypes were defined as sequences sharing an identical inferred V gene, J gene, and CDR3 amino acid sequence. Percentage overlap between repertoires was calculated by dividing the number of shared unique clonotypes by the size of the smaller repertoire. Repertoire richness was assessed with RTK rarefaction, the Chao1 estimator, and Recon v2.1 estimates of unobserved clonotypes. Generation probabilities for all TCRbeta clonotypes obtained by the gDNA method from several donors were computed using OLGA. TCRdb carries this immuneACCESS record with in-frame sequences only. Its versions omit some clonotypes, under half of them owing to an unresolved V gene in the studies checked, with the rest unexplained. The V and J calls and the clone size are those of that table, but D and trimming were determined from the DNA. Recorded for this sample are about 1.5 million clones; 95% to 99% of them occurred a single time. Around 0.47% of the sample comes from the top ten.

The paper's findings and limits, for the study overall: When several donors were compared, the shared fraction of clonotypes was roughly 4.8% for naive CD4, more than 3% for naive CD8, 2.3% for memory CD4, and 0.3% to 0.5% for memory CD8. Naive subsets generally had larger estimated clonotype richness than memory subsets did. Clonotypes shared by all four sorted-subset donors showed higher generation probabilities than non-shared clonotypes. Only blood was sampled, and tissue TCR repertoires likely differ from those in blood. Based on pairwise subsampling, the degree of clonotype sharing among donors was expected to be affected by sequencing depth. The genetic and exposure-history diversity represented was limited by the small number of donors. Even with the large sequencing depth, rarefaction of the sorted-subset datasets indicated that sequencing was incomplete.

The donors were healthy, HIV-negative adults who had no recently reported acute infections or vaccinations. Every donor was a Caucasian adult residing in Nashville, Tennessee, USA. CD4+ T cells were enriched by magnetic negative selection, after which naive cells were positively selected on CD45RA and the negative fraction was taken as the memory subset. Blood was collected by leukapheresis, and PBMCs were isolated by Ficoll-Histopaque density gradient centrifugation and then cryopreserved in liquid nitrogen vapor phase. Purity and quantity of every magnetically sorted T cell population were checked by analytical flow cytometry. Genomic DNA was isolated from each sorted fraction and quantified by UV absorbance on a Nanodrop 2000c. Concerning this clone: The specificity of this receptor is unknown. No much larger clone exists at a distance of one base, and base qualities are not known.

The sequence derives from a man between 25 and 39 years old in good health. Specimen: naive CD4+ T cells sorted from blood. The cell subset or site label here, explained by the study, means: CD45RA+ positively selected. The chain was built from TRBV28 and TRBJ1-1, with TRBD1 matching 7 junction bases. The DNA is TGTGCCAGCAGCGAACAGGGGTCTGACACTGAAGCTTTCTTT. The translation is CASSEQGSDTEAFF.